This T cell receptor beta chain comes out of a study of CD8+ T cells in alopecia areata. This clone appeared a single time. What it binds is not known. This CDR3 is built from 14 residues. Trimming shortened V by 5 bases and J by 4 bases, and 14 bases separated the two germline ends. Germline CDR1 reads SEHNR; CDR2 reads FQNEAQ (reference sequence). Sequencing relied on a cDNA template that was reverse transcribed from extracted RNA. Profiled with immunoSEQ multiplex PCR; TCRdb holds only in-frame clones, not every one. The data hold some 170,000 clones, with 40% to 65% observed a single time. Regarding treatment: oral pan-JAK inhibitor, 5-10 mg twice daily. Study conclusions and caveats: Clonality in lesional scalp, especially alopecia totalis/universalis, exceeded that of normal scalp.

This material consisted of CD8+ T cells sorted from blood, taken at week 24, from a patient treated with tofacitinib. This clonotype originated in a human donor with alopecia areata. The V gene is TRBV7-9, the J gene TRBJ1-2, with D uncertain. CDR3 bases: TGTGCCAGCAGCGTAACCGGGATGGCCTATGGCTACACCTTC. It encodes CASSVTGMAYGYTF.